The clone carrying this T cell receptor beta chain was counted a few times. Its antigen is as yet unknown. The record originates from a study of shared clonotypes between healthy human individuals. Notes on the study in general: Clonotype sharing among donors likely depends on sequencing depth.

Assay used: immunoSEQ multiplex PCR; TCRdb lists only in-frame clones, some missing. The sample has approximately 600,000 clones, about 95% seen once. CD45RO-negative, CCR7-positively selected cells formed the naive CD8 fraction, excluding terminally differentiated effector memory CD45RA+ cells. This clonotype was obtained from a woman aged 25 to 39 in good health. The material sequenced was naive CD8+ T cells sorted from blood.

The CDR3 sequence: CASSLGQGEAFF. Here the CDR3 DNA reads TGTGCCAGCAGCTTAGGACAGGGTGAAGCTTTCTTT. The chain carries TRBV13 and TRBJ1-1; TRBD1 might be the D (6 bases). Trimming pared 0 bases from V and 7 bases from J, leaving 6 bases between. Germline-derived CDR1 and CDR2 are PRHDT and FYEKMQ (reference sequence). This CDR3 region has 12 residues.